The rows below give T cell receptor beta chains drawn from one sample of a study of early T cells in non-severe SARS-CoV-2 infection. From the 5' RACE reads, TCRdb called clonotypes with MiXCR, one entry per CDR3 protein. The table includes tens of thousands of distinct CDR3 sequences, roughly 5.8% detected once. The material sequenced was whole blood. These TCRs come from an adult who was a healthcare worker with PCR-confirmed SARS-CoV-2 infection or an uninfected control (not recorded which). Each CDR3 is given with its conserved first and last residue. Not every row has a clone size; where given, it reads once, few, many or a size class.

>many|TRBV18|TRBJ2-5
CASSPQVEETQYF
>NA|TRBV30|TRBJ1-5
CAWRDRNQPQHF
>many|TRBV5-1|TRBJ2-1
CASSLFASNEQFF
>NA|TRBV21-1|TRBJ2-7
CASSKDGGGAGEQYF
>many|TRBV5-4|TRBJ2-1
CASSLESGAREQFF
>few|TRBV3-1|TRBJ2-3
CASSQDQGAQYF
>many|TRBV6-1|TRBJ1-2
CASSVTDRANYGYTF
>NA|TRBV7-2|TRBJ1-6
CASNLEGVPNSPLHF
>NA|TRBV6-1|TRBJ1-5
CATYGQGDFNQPQHF
>few|TRBV6-4|TRBJ2-3
CASTLEAGGSFDTQYF
>many|TRBV7-8|TRBJ2-1
CASRYTDVEQFF
>many|TRBV18|TRBJ1-2
CASSPGDDYGYTF
>many|TRBV4-3|TRBJ1-5
CASSQGLQNQPQHF
>many|TRBV20-1|TRBJ2-2
CSARVITGELFF
>many|TRBV7-9|TRBJ2-3
CASSPSDRDTQYF
>many|TRBV6-5|TRBJ2-5
CASSYGSGAGETQYF
>many|TRBV6-1|TRBJ1-5
CASSEGSQGWAYQPQHF
>NA|TRBV20-1|TRBJ2-7
CSARRPSGYEQYF